This T cell receptor (beta chain) was sequenced for a study of cytomegalovirus exposure and HLA in healthy donors (TCRdb year 2017). For the study in its entirety: In an earlier analysis of approximately 500 of the donors, 250 to 300 Gb of sequence data and 100 million or so unique TCR beta sequences from roughly 200 million T cells were reported. An early release covering some 640 HLA-typed donors comprised 250 to 350 gigabases of sequencing data and roughly 86 million unique TCR sequences. Of the roughly 400 genotyped donors, 65% to 90% fell in the genetic ancestry cluster associated with self-reported Caucasian donors. The study aimed to test whether signatures of past pathogen exposure could be identified by cataloging public T cell receptors. The study used immunosequencing to profile the T cell repertoires of hundreds of subjects and linked those repertoires to cytomegalovirus serostatus. Along with the roughly 670-subject first cohort, a separate validation cohort of over a hundred different subjects was used. To predict cytomegalovirus infection status, the study combined high-throughput TCR immunosequencing, statistical association of individual TCRs with disease status, and machine learning. In a later analysis, previously published TCR beta repertoires from 500 to 750 donors were re-analyzed and high-resolution HLA genotyping was added so that TCR occurrence patterns could be studied. Rather than using new phenotypic data, the later analysis identified candidate immune exposures from TCR beta sequences and from how often those sequences occurred across donors. An earlier analysis of about 620 of the donors applied high-throughput TCR beta sequencing to assess whether each TCR beta V gene segment acted as functional or pseudogenic. Donor age, sex, ethnicity and CMV serostatus were compiled alongside the repertoire data. A later genetic analysis used genome-wide SNP genotypes for about three fifths of the 666 donors, treating that subset as a discovery cohort. All discovery cohort repertoires had been generated on a single sequencing platform. Both class I and class II loci were covered by HLA typing, at four-digit resolution. Typing coverage differed by locus: A, B, C, DRB1 and DQB1 were typed in roughly 620-630 donors, DQA1 in 522, DPA1 in 600 to 610, and DPB1 in just under 490. Roughly 5 DR-DQ haplotypes were handled as single units for association and clustering, since linkage in the cohort was strong. Across about 380 genotyped donors of the cohort, an average of about 250,000 unique TCR beta nucleotide sequences per donor were sequenced, and 15% to 20% of those sequences were non-productive. Study-level results and caveats: Several of the top co-occurrence clusters appeared to be linked to parvovirus B19, influenza, CMV and Epstein-Barr virus, according to a later analysis. Because counts were too low, seventeen rarely observed V segments, including chromosome 9 orphons, were excluded from the earlier analysis of several hundred of the donors. The classifier was reported to diagnose cytomegalovirus status with high specificity and sensitivity in both the original cohort and the validation cohort. Because HLA typing was unavailable for some donors at each locus, only the typed subset was used in association tests. Strong co-occurrence of HLA alleles, especially DR and DQ, made assigning TCR associations to individual alleles difficult. Compared with equally common non-associated chains, HLA-associated TCR beta chains in a later analysis were more clonally expanded and had lower generation probabilities. Linkage disequilibrium might explain the correlated functional status among segregating V segments, but an unknown experimental factor could not be ruled out. In vitro tests confirmed that a few of the cytomegalovirus-associated TCR beta chains recognize cytomegalovirus antigens. In a later genetic analysis, fewer N-insertions in productive TCRs were reported among donors in an Asian-associated ancestry cluster than the approximately 630-donor mean. In a later analysis, about 17,000 TCR beta sequences were associated with specific HLA alleles at a false discovery rate of 0.05. The 87-base-pair reads could not distinguish some IMGT-functional V segments, including TRBV6-2 and TRBV6-3, so those segments were excluded. V-gene and J-gene trimming of TCR beta chains was associated with a missense DCLRE1C variant in a later genetic analysis, and the association was replicated in an independent cohort. The authors suggested that the approach could potentially be generalized to other disease states and immunological phenotypes. A further reported finding was that TCR beta sequences accurately predicted the HLA-A and HLA-B alleles for most subjects in the first cohort. Roughly uniform sequencing depth across donors was assumed in presence/absence analyses, although this assumption may not hold. In this cohort, only TCR beta chains were sequenced, and detectable features were limited by the absence of alpha or paired-chain data. The study listed 150 to 200 TCR beta chains as associated with cytomegalovirus. Immune exposure information for the cohort was limited to CMV serostatus. In a later analysis, most CMV-associated TCR beta chains were found to appear HLA-restricted, with HLA associations seemingly driven largely by CMV exposure. Most TCR sequences were observed very rarely across donors, whereas some public TCRs were present in many individuals. An earlier analysis of some 590 of the donors showed that most TCR beta V segments appeared in productive rearrangements either about 90% or about 30% of the time, which broadly matched IMGT annotations. A cluster of highly shared sequence variants was judged likely to represent a technical artifact of the sequencing pipeline. A later analysis found that TCR association rates varied across HLA loci, with DRB1 alleles showing the most associated TCRs and HLA-C alleles the fewest.

The cohort was made up of roughly 670 healthy bone marrow donors. Cohort members were all nominally healthy when sampled, although unrecorded immune exposures were likely present. The donor tested CMV seronegative, placing the donor among the roughly 350 seronegative members of the cohort. A peripheral blood sample was collected from each donor, and TCR beta sequencing was performed on peripheral blood mononuclear cells. Genomic DNA was extracted from the blood cell samples with the Qiagen DNeasy Blood Extraction Kit. V is pared back by 0 bases and J by 5 bases, with 17 bases lying between the germline termini. The germline V gene provides CDR1 SGHRS and CDR2 YFSETQ. Reading from cysteine to phenylalanine, the CDR3 counts 16 amino acids. The kept DNA is CDR3 alone, 48 bases in frame from the first base. Libraries came from the immunoSEQ multiplex PCR assay. For the multiplex PCR, a mixture combining 60 forward primers for TCR Vbeta segments and 13 reverse primers for TCR Jbeta segments was used. A multiplex PCR assay on genomic DNA amplified the CDR3 region of rearranged TCR beta genes. The Illumina HiSeq System was used to sequence the amplified TCR beta libraries as 87-base-pair reads. Processing in the source paper ran as follows. Across the 670 or so repertoires, a later analysis counted approximately 83 million unique TCR beta chains, approximately 10 million of which were shared by at least two donors. Raw reads were error-corrected and collapsed into unique sequences by a nearest-neighbor algorithm in which closely related sequences were merged to remove PCR and sequencing errors. To assign V, D and J gene segments, CDR3 sequences were aligned to IMGT reference sequences. Each retained sequence needed at least a six-nucleotide match to both a V gene segment and a J gene segment. Rearrangements were classified as productive when the CDR3 lacked stop codons and remained in frame with V and J, and all other rearrangements were classified as non-productive. Following IMGT convention, CDR3 was defined as the stretch from the second conserved V-encoded cysteine to the conserved J-encoded phenylalanine. Sequences without an unambiguous match to a single V gene segment were excluded from the earlier analysis of approximately 600 of the donors. In an earlier analysis of approximately 550 of the donors, V segments were called functional above 56.7% productive rearrangements and were called segregating when the between-donor standard deviation exceeded 5%. A statistical classification framework was built for diagnosing cytomegalovirus status from the catalog of TCR beta chain sequences. In a later analysis, TCR nucleotide sequences were compared against IMGT/GENE-DB human TR gene sequences so that V and J genes could be assigned. A later analysis assigned CDR3 sequences and most-parsimonious VDJ recombination scenarios with the TCRdist pipeline. In a later analysis, each TCR beta chain was defined by its CDR3 amino acid sequence together with its V-gene family, and reads without a unique V-gene family were excluded. A later analysis removed roughly 590 highly shared, low-generation-probability nucleotide sequences to deal with suspected cross-contamination and a sequencing artifact. A later analysis calculated a clonal expansion index for each public chain from normalized within-repertoire ranks of inferred template counts. In a later analysis, generation probabilities were computed with a VDJ recombination model fitted to out-of-frame rearrangements, and the resulting probabilities were checked against IGoR. Hypergeometric tests were used in a later analysis to score TCR-TCR, TCR-HLA and TCR-CMV co-occurrence, with a repertoire-size bias correction applied to the TCR pairs. A later analysis estimated false discovery rates by permuting HLA or CMV assignments 20 times. A later analysis grouped co-occurring TCRs with DBSCAN, adding TCRdist sequence similarity when clustering within HLA-allele-positive subsets. Repertoires with fewer than 30,000 or more than 120,000 public chains were left out of co-occurrence clustering, as were a few repertoires with anomalous nucleotide sharing. Drawn from immuneACCESS, this table holds only the in-frame rearrangements with V and J called that TCRdb kept. Clones are partly lost; checked studies trace under half to an unresolved V gene and leave the rest unexplained. Clone size and the V and J calls come from that table; the DNA yielded D and trimming. A total of around 99,000 clones appear in this sample, 70% to 80% of them only once. The ten largest clones add up to roughly 2.3% of the sample.

Concerning this clone: No cognate antigen has been identified for it. No qualities accompany the bases; no much larger clone lies one base away.

The chain links TRBV5-1 with TRBJ1-1; 5 matching bases give a weak D call of TRBD1. The TCR sequence derives from a man in his late teens or twenties in good health and CMV-seronegative. Sequencing was performed on PBMCs. CDR3 reads: CASSLEPQASGTEAFF. The bases are TGCGCCAGCAGCTTGGAACCACAGGCTTCGGGTACTGAAGCTTTCTTT. The reference TRBV5-1 and TRBJ1-1 proteins fill in what lies around the CDR3, so the full variable domain reads KAGVTQTPRYLIKTRGQQVTLSCSPISGHRSVSWYQQTPGQGLQFLFEYFSETQRNKGNFPGRFSGRQFSNSRSEMNVSTLELGDSALYLCASSLEPQASGTEAFFGQGTRLTVV.